The sequence of this T cell receptor (beta chain) was determined in a study of cytotoxic CD8 clonotypes in ibrutinib-treated CLL. Study information: After median 68 months, approximately 14 stayed in remission, about 12 progressed; responses roughly 25 partial, 2 complete. Productive templates per sample averaged about 260,000; productive rearrangements, 94,082. Study-wide points: Elevated clonality accompanied ibrutinib response, with a return toward baseline values at progression.

Of note for this clone: Its cognate antigen is unknown.

CDR1 is LGHNT and CDR2 is FRNRAP in the germline V gene. The CDR3 extends over 14 amino acids. After removal of 3 bases from V and 8 bases from J, the junction contained 1 base not matched to a gene. This table comes from immunoSEQ multiplex PCR, and its TCRdb copy is limited to in-frame clones, with some not included. Of fewer than 90,000 clones listed, around 84% are singletons. The V call is TRBV12-5, the J call TRBJ2-1; 13 nucleotides line up with TRBD2. Sequenced here: PBMCs, sampled before ibrutinib treatment. This receptor was obtained from a human donor with chronic lymphocytic leukemia. DNA for the CDR3: TGTGCTAGTGGTTTCACTAGCGGGAGGGATGAGCAGTTCTTC. It translates to CASGFTSGRDEQFF.